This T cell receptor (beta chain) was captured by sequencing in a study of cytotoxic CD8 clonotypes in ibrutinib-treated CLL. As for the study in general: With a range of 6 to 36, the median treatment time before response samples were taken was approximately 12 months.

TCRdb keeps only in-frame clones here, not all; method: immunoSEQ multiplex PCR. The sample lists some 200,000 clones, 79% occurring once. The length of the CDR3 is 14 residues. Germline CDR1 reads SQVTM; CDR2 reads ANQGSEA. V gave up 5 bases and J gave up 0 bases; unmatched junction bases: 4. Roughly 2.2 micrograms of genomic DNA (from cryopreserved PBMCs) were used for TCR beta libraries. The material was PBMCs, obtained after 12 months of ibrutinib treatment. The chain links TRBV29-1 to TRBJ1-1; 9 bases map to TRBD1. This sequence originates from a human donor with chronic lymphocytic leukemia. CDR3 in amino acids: CSVNRGLMNTEAFF. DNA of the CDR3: TGCAGCGTTAACAGGGGGCTAATGAACACTGAAGCTTTCTTT.